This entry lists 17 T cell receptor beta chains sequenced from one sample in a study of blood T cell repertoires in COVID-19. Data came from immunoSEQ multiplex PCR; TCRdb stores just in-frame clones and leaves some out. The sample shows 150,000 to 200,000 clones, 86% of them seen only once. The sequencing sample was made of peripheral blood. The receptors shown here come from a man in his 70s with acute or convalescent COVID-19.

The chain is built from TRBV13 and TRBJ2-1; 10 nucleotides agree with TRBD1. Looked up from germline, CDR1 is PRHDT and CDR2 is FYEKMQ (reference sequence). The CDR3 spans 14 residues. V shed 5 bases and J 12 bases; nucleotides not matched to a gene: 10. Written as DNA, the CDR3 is TGTGCCAGCAGCCCAGCCGGGACAGGGGAAGTGCAGTTCTTC. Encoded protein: CASSPAGTGEVQFF.

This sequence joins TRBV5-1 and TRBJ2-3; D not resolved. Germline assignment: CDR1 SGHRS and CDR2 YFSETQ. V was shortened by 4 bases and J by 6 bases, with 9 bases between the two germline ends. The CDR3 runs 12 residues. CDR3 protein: CASSPLRDTQYF. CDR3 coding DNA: TGCGCCAGCAGCCCCTTGAGGGATACGCAGTATTTT.

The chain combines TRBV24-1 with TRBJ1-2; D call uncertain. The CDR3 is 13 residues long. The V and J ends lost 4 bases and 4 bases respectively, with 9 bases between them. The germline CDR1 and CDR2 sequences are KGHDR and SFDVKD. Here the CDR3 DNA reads TGTGCCACCAGTGAGCCGGGAGGCTATGGCTACACCTTC. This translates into CATSEPGGYGYTF.

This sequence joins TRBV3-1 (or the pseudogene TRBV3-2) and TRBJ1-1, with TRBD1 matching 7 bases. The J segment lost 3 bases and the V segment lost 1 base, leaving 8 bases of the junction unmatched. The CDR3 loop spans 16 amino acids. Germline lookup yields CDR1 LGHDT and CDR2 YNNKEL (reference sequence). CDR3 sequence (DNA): TGTGCCAGCAGCCAAGCCCCAGGGGGAGAAGACACTGAAGCTTTCTTT. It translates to CASSQAPGGEDTEAFF.

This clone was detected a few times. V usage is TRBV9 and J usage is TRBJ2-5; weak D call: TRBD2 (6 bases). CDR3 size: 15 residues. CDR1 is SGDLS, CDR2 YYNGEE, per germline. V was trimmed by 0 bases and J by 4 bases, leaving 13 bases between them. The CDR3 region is CASSVGGGLRETQYF. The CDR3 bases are TGTGCCAGCAGCGTAGGGGGAGGTCTGCGAGAGACCCAGTACTTC.

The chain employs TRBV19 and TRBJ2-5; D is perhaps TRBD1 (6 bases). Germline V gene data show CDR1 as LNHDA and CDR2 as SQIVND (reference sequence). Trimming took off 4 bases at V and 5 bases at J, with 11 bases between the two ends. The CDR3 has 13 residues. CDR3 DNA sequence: TGTGCCAGTAGTAGCAGGGGTCGGGAGACCCAGTACTTC. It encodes CASSSRGRETQYF.

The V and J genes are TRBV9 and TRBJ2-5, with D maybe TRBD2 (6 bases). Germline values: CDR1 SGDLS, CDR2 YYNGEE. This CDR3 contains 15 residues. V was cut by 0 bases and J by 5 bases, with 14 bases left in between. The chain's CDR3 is CASSVAGLKGETQYF. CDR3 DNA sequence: TGTGCCAGCAGCGTAGCGGGACTCAAAGGGGAGACCCAGTACTTC.

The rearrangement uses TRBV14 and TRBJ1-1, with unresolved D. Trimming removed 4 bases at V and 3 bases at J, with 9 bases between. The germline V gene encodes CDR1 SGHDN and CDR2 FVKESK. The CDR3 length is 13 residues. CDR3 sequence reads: CASSRKQDTEAFF. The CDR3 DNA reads TGTGCCAGCAGCCGTAAGCAGGACACTGAAGCTTTCTTT.

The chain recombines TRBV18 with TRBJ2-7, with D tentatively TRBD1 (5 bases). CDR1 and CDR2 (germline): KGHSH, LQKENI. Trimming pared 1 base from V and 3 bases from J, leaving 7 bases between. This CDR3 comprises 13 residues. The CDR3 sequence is CASSPRQGYEQYF. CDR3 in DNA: TGTGCCAGCTCACCACGGCAGGGCTACGAGCAGTACTTC.

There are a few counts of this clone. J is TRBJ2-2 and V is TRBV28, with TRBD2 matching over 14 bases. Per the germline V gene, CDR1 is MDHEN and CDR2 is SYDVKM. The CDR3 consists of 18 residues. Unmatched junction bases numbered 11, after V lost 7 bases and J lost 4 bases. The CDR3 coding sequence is TGTGCCAGCAAGCCGGGACTAGCGGGAGTCTACCTCACCGGGGAGCTGTTTTTT. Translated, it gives CASKPGLAGVYLTGELFF.

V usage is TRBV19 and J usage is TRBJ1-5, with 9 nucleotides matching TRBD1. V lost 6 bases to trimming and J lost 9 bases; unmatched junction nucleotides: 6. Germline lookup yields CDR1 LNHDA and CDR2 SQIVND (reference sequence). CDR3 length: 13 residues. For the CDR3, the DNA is TGTGCCAGTAGCTGGGACAGGGAGGCGCCCCAGCATTTT. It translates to CASSWDREAPQHF.

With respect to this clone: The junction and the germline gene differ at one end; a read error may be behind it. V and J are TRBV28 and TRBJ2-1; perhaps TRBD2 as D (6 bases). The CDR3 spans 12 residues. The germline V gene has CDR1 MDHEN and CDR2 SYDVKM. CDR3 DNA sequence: TGTGCCAGCAGTTTAATTCGGACCGCGGGAATCTTC. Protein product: CASSLIRTAGIF.

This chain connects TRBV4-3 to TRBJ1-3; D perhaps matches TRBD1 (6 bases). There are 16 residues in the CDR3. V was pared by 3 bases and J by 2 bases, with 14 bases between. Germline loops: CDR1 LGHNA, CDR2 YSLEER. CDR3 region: CASSQVPTGPGNTIYF. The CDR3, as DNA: TGCGCCAGCAGCCAGGTCCCGACAGGACCTGGAAACACCATATATTTT.

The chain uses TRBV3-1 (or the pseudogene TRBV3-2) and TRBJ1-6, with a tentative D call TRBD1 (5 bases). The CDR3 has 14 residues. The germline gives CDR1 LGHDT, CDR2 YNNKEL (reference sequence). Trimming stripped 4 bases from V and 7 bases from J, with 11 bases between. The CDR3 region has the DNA TGTGCCAGCAGCCGGGGGGGTGACAATTCACCCCTCCACTTT. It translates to CASSRGGDNSPLHF.

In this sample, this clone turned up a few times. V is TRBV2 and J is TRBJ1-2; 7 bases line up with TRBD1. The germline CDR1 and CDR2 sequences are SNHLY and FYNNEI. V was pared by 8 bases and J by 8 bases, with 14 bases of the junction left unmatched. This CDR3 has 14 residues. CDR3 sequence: CASHQGQGVRGYTF. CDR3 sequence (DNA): TGTGCCAGCCACCAAGGGCAGGGGGTGCGAGGCTACACCTTC.

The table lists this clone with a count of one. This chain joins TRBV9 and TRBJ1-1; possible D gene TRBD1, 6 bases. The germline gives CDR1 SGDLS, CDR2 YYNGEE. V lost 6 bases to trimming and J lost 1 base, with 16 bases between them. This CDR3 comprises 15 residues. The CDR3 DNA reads TGTGCCAGCACGCGGGGGGCTGGGCCGAACACTGAAGCTTTCTTT. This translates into CASTRGAGPNTEAFF.

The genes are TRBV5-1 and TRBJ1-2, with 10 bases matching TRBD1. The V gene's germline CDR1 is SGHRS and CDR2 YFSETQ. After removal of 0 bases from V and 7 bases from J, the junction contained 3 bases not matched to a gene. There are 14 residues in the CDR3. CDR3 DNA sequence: TGCGCCAGCAGCTTGGCGACAGGGGGCGCTGGCTACACCTTC. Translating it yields CASSLATGGAGYTF.